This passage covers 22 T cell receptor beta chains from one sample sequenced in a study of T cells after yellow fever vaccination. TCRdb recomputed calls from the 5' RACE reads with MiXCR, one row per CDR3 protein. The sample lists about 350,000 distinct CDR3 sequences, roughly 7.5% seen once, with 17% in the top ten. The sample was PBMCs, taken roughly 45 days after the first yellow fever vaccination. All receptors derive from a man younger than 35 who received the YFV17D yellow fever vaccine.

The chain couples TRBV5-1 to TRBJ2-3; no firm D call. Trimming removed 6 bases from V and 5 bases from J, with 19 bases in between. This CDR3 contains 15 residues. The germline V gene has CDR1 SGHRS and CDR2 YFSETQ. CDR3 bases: TGCGCCAGCAACGGCGGCGGCGGCTGGGGAGATACGCAGTATTTT. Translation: CASNGGGGWGDTQYF. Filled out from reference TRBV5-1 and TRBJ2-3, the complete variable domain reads KAGVTQTPRYLIKTRGQQVTLSCSPISGHRSVSWYQQTPGQGLQFLFEYFSETQRNKGNFPGRFSGRQFSNSRSEMNVSTLELGDSALYLCASNGGGGWGDTQYFGPGTRLTVL.

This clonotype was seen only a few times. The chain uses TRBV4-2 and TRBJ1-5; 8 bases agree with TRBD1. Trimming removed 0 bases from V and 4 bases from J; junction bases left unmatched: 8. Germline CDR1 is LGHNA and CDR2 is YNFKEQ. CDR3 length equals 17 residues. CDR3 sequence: CASSQDHWTGFNQPQHF. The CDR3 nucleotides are TGTGCCAGCAGCCAAGATCACTGGACAGGGTTTAATCAGCCCCAGCATTTT.

The CDR3 region is CASSFGGRRLQETQYF. Written as DNA, the CDR3 is TGTGCCAGCAGTTTTGGGGGACGGAGGCTCCAAGAGACCCAGTACTTC. The V call is TRBV12-3 or TRBV12-4, the J call TRBJ2-5; D possibly uses TRBD1 or TRBD2 (5 bases each). Trimming pared 3 bases from V and 1 base from J, leaving 15 bases between. The CDR3 is 16 amino acids.

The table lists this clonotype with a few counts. The CDR3: CSVDMTGDTGELFF. The CDR3 bases are TGCAGCGTGGACATGACAGGGGACACCGGGGAGCTGTTTTTT. V is TRBV29-1 and J is TRBJ2-2, with 8 bases that match TRBD1. V trimming: 6 bases; J trimming: 3 bases; junction bases outside the gene matches: 6. Germline loops: CDR1 SQVTM, CDR2 ANQGSEA. This CDR3 has 14 residues.

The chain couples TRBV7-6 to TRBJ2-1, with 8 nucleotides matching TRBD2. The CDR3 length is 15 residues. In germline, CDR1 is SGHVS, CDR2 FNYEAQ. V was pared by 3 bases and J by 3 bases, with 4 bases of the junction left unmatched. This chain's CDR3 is CASSFTSGRYNEQFF. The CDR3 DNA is TGTGCCAGCAGCTTTACTAGCGGACGCTACAATGAGCAGTTCTTC.

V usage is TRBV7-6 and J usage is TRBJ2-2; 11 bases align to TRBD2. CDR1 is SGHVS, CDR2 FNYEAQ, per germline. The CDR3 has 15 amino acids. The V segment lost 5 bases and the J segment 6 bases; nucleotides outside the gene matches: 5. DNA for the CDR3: TGTGCCAGCAGCCGCCAACTAGCGGGGGCCGGGGAGCTGTTTTTT. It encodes CASSRQLAGAGELFF.

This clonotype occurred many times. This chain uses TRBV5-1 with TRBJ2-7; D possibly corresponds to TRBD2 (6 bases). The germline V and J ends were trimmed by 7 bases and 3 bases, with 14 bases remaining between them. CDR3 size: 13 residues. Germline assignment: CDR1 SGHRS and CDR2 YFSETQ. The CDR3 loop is CASSHGEDYEQYF. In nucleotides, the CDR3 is TGCGCCAGCTCTCACGGGGAGGACTACGAGCAGTACTTC. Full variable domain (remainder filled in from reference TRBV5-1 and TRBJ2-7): KAGVTQTPRYLIKTRGQQVTLSCSPISGHRSVSWYQQTPGQGLQFLFEYFSETQRNKGNFPGRFSGRQFSNSRSEMNVSTLELGDSALYLCASSHGEDYEQYFGPGTRLTVT.

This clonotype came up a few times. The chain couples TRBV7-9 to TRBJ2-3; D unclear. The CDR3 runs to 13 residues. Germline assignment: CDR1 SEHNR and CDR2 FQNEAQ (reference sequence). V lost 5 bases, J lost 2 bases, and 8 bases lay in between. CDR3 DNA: TGTGCCAGCAGCGTAGGGAACACAGATACGCAGTATTTT. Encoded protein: CASSVGNTDTQYF.

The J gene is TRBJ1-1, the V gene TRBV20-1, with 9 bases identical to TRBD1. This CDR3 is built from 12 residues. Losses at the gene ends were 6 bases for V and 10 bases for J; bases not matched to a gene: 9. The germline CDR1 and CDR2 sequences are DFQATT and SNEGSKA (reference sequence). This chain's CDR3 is CSAATGGAGAFF. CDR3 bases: TGCAGTGCAGCCACAGGGGGCGCGGGAGCTTTCTTT.

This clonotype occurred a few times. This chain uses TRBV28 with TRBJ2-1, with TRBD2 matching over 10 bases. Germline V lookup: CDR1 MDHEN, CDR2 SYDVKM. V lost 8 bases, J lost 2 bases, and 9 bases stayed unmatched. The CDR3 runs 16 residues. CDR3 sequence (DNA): TGTGCCAGCGGATCTCCAACTAGCGGGGCCTACAATGAGCAGTTCTTC. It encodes CASGSPTSGAYNEQFF.

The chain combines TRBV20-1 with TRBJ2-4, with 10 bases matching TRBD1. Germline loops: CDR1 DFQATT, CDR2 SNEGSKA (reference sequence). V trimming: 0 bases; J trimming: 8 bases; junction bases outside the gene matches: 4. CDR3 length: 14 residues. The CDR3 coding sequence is TGCAGTGCTAGAGATCGACAGGGGGCGGACATTCAGTACTTC. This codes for CSARDRQGADIQYF.

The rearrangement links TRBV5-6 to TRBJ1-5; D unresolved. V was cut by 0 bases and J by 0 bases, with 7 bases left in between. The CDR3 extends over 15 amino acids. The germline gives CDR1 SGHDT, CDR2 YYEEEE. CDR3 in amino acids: CASSLESYSNQPQHF. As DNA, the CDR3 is TGTGCCAGCAGCTTGGAGAGTTATAGCAATCAGCCCCAGCATTTT.

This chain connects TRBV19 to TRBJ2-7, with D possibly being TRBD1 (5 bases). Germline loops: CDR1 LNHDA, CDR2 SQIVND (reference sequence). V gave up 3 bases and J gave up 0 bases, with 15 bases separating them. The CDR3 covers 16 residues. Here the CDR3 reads CASSICPGGASYEQYF. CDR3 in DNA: TGTGCCAGTAGTATCTGTCCGGGTGGGGCCTCCTACGAGCAGTACTTC.

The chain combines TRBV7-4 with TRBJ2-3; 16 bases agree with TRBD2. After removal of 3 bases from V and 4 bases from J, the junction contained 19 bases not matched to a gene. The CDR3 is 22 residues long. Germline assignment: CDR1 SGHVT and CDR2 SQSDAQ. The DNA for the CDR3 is TGTGCCAGCAGCTTCAGCGCGGGTCCGGGACTAGCGGGGGGGCACGTGGCAGATACGCAGTATTTT. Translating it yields CASSFSAGPGLAGGHVADTQYF.

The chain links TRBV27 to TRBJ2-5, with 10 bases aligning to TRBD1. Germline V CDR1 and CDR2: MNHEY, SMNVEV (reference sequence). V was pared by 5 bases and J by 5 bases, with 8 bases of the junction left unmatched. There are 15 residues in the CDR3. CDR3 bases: TGTGCCAGCAGTCCCTTGACAGGGGGCGCGGAGACCCAGTACTTC. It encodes CASSPLTGGAETQYF.

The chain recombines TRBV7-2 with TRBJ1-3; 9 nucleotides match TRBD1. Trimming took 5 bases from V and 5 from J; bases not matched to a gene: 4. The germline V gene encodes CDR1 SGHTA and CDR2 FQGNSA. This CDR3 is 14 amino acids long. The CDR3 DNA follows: TGTGCCAGCAGCCCCGGGACAGGGCGAAACACCATATATTTT. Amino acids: CASSPGTGRNTIYF.

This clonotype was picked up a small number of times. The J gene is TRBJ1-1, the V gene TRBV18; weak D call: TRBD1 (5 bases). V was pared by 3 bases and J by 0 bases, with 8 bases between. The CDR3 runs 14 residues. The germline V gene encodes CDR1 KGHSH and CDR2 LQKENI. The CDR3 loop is CASSPRQLNTEAFF. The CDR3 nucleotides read TGTGCCAGCTCACCTCGACAGTTGAACACTGAAGCTTTCTTT.

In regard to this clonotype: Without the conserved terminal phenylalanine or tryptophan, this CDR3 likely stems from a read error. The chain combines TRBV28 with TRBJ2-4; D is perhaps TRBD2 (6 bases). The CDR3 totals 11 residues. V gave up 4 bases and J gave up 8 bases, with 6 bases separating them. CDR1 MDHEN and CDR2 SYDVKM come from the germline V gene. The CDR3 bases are TGTGCCAGCAGTTCGGGAGACATTCAGTACTCC. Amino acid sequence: CASSSGDIQYS.

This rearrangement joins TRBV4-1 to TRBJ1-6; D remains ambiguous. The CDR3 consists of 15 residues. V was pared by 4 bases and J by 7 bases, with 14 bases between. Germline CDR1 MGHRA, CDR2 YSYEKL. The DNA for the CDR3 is TGCGCCAGCAGCCTCCATTGGGAAGGGAATTCACCCCTCCACTTT. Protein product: CASSLHWEGNSPLHF.

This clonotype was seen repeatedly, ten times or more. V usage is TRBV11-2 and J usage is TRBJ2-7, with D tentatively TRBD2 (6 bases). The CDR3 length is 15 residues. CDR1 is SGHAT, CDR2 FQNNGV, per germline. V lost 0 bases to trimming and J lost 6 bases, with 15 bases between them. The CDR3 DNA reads TGTGCCAGCAGCTTAGAGGGACTCCCCTGCCGCGAGCAGTACGTC. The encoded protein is CASSLEGLPCREQYV.

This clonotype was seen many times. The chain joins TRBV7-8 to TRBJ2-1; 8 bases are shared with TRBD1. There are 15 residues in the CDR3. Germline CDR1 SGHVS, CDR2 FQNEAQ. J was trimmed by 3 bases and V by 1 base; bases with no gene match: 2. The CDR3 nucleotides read TGTGCCAGCAGCTTAGTAGGGACAGGCTACAATGAGCAGTTCTTC. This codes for CASSLVGTGYNEQFF.

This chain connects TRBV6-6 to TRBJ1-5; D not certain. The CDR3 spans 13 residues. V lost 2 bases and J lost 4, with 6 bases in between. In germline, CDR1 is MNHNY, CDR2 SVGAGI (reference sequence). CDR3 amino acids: CASSYTKNQPQHF. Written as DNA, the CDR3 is TGTGCCAGCAGTTACACTAAGAATCAGCCCCAGCATTTT.